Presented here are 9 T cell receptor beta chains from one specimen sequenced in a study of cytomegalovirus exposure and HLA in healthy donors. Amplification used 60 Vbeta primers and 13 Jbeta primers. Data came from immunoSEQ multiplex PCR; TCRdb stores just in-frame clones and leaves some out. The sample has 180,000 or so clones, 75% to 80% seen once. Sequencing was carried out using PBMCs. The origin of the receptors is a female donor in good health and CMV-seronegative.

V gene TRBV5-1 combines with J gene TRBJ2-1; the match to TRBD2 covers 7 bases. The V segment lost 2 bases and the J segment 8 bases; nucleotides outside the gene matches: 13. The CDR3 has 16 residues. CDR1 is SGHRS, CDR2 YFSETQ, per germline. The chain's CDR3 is CASSLIGKRGWDEQFF. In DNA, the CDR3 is TGCGCCAGCAGCTTAATCGGCAAGCGGGGATGGGATGAGCAGTTCTTC.

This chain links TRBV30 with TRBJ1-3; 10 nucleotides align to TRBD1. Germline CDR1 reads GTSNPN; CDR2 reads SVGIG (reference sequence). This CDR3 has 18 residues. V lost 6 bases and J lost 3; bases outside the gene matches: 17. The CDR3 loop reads CACSPLTRDRGDGNTIYF. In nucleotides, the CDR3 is TGTGCCTGCAGCCCGCTTACTAGGGACAGGGGAGATGGAAACACCATATATTTT.

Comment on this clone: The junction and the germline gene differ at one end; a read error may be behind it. The CDR3 here is CASSWRGFNSPPHF. The CDR3 DNA is TGTGCCAGCAGCTGGCGGGGTTTCAATTCACCCCCCCACTTT. The chain joins TRBV7-8 to TRBJ1-6; D remains unclear. The CDR3 length is 14 residues. CDR1 is SGHVS and CDR2 is FQNEAQ in the germline V gene.

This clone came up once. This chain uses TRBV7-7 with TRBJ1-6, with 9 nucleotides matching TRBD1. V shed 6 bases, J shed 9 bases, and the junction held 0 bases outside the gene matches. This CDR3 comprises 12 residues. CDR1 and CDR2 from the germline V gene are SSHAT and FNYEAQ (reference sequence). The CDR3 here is CASRTGGSPLHF. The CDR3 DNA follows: TGTGCCAGCAGGACAGGGGGTTCACCCCTCCACTTT. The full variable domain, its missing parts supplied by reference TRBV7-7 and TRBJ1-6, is GAGVSQSPRYKVTKRGQDVTLRCDPISSHATLYWYQQALGQGPEFLTYFNYEAQPDKSGLPSDRFSAERPEGSISTLTIQRTEQRDSAMYRCASRTGGSPLHFGNGTRLTVT.

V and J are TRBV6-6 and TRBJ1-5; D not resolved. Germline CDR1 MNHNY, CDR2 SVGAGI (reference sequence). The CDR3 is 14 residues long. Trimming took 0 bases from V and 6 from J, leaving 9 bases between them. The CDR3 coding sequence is TGTGCCAGCAGTTACTCAGCACAGATTCAGCCCCAGCATTTT. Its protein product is CASSYSAQIQPQHF.

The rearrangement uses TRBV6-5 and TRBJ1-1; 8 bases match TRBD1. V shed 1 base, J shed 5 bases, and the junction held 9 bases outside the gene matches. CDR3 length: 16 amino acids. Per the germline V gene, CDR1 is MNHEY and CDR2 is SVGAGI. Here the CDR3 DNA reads TGTGCCAGCAGTTACTATCCGAACAGGGGGGAGACTGAAGCTTTCTTT. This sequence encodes CASSYYPNRGETEAFF.

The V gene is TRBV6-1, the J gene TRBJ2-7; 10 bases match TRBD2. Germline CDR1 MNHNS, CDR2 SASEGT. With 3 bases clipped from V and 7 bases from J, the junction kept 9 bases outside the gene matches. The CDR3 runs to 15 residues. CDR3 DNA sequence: TGTGCCAGCAGTGACTTTCTAGCGGGAGTTAAGGAGCAGTACTTC. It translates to CASSDFLAGVKEQYF.

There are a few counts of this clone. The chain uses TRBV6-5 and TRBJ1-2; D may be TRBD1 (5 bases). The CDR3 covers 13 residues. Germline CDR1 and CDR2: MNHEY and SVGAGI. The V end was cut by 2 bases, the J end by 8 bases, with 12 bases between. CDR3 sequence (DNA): TGTGCCAGCAGTTACGGGCAGGGTCAGGGCTACACCTTC. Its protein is CASSYGQGQGYTF.

CDR3 amino acids: CASSLEETDTQYF. Here the CDR3 DNA reads TGTGCCAGCAGTTTAGAGGAAACAGATACGCAGTATTTT. The J gene is TRBJ2-3, the V gene TRBV28; no definite D call. Trimming removed 2 bases at V and 3 bases at J, with 6 bases between. The CDR3 contains 13 residues. Germline assignment: CDR1 MDHEN and CDR2 SYDVKM. Full variable domain (outside the CDR3, taken from reference TRBV28 and TRBJ2-3): DVKVTQSSRYLVKRTGEKVFLECVQDMDHENMFWYRQDPGLGLRLIYFSYDVKMKEKGDIPEGYSVSREKKERFSLILESASTNQTSMYLCASSLEETDTQYFGPGTRLTVL.